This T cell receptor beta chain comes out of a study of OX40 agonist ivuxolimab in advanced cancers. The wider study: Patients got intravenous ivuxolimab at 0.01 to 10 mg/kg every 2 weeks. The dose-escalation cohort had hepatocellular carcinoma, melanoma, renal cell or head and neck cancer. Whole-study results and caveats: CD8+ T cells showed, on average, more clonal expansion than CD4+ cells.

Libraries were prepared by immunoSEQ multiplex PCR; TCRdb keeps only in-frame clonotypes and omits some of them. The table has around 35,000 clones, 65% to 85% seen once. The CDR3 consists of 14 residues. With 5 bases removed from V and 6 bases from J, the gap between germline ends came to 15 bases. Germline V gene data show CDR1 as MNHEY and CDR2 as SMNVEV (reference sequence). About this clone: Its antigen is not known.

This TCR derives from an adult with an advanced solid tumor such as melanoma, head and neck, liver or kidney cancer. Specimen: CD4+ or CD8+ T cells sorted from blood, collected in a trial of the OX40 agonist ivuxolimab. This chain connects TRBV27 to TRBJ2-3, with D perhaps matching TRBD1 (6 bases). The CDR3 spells CASSLPGVKDTQYF. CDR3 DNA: TGTGCCAGCAGTCTTCCAGGGGTCAAGGATACGCAGTATTTT.